This T cell receptor (beta chain) was captured by sequencing in a study of T cells in Graves' hyperthyroidism and ophthalmopathy. Findings of the study overall: The majority of expanded thyroid clonotypes above 0.001 also appeared in blood. The model forecast ophthalmopathy, anticipating it by a median around 6.5 months before onset.

This clonotype was found many times. What it binds is unknown. CDR1 is LNHNV, CDR2 YYDKDF, per germline (reference sequence). Trimming took 1 base from V and 0 from J; bases not matched to a gene: 8. This CDR3 comprises 18 residues. Amplified regions were TCR beta CDR3 sequences from RNA transcripts. With the HTBI primer set, the TCR CDR3 went through a first round of RT-PCR. TCRdb itself ran the multiplex PCR reads through MiXCR, one entry per CDR3 protein. The table includes some 570,000 distinct CDR3 sequences, approximately 15% detected once. Specimen: blood. The receptor was isolated from a woman younger than 35 with Graves' ophthalmopathy. The chain employs TRBV15 and TRBJ2-1; TRBD1 matches 8 bases. The CDR3 sequence is CATSRGRGLLSSYNEQFF. The CDR3 DNA is TGTGCCACCAGCAGAGGCAGGGGGCTTTTGAGCTCCTACAATGAGCAGTTCTTC.